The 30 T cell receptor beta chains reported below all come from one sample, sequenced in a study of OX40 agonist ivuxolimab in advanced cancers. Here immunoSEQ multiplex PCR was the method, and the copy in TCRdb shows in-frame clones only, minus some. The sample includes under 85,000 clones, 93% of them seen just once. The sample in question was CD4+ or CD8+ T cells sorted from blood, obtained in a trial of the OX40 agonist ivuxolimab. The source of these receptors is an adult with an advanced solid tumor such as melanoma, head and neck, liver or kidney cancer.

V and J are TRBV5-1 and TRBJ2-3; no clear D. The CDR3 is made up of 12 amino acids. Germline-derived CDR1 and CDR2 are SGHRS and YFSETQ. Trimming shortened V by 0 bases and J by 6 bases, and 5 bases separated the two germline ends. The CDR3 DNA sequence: TGCGCCAGCAGCTTGGCCGCGGATACGCAGTATTTT. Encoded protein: CASSLAADTQYF.

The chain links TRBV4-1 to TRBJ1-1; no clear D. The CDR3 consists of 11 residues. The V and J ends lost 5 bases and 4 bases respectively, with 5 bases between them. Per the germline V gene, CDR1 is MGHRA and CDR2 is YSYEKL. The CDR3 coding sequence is TGCGCCAGCAGCGTCGGCACTGAAGCTTTCTTT. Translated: CASSVGTEAFF.

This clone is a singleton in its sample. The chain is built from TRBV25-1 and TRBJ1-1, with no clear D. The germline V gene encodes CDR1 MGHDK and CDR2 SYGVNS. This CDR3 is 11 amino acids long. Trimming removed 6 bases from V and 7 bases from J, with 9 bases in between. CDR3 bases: TGTGCCAGCAGAGTCGCAGGTGAAGCTTTCTTT. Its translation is CASRVAGEAFF.

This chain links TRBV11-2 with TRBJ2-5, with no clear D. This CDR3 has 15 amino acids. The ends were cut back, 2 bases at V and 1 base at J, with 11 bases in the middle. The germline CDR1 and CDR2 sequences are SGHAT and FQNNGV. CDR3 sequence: CASSLWYSFQETQYF. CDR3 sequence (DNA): TGTGCCAGCAGCTTATGGTACAGCTTCCAAGAGACCCAGTACTTC.

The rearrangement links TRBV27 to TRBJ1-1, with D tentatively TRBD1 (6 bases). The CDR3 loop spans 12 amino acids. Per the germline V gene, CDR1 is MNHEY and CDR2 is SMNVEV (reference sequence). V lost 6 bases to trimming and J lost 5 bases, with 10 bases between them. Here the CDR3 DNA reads TGTGCCAGCAGACGTCAGGGGACTGAAGCTTTCTTT. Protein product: CASRRQGTEAFF.

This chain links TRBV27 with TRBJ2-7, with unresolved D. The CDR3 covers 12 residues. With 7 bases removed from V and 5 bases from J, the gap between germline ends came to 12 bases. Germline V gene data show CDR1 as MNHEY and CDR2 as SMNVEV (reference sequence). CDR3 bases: TGTGCCAGCACCTCCAGGAGTAACGAGCAGTACTTC. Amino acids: CASTSRSNEQYF.

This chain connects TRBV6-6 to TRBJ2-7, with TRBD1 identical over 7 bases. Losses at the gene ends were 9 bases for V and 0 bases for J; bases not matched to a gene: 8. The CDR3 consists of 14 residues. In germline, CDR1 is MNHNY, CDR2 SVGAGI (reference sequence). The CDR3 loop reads CARPSEGASYEQYF. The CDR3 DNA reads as TGTGCCAGACCCAGCGAGGGGGCCTCCTACGAGCAGTACTTC.

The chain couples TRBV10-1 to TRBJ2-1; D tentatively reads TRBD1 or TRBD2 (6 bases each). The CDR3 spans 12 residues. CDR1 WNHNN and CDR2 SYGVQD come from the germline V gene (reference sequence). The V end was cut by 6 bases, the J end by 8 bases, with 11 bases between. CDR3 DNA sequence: TGCGCCAGCAGCAACAGGGAGGATGAGCAGTTCTTC. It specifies CASSNREDEQFF.

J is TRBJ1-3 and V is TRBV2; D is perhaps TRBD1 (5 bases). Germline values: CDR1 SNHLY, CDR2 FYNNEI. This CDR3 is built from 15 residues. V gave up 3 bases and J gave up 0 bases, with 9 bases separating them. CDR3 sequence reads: CASSDRGGSGNTIYF. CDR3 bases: TGTGCCAGCAGTGATCGGGGGGGCTCTGGAAACACCATATATTTT. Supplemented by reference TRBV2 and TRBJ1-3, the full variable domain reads EPEVTQTPSHQVTQMGQEVILRCVPISNHLYFYWYRQILGQKVEFLVSFYNNEISEKSEIFDDQFSVERPDGSNFTLKIRSTKLEDSAMYFCASSDRGGSGNTIYFGEGSWLTVV.

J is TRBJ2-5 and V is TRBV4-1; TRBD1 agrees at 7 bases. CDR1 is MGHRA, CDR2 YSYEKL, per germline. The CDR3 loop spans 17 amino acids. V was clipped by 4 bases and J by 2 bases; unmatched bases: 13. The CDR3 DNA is TGCGCCAGCAGCCTCTATCCGGGACAGTCAAATCAAGAGACCCAGTACTTC. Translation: CASSLYPGQSNQETQYF.

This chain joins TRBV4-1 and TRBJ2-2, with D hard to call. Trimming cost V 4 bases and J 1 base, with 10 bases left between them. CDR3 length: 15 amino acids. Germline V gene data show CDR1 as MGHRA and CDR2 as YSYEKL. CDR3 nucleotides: TGCGCCAGCAGCCCATTAGACAAGAACACCGGGGAGCTGTTTTTT. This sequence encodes CASSPLDKNTGELFF.

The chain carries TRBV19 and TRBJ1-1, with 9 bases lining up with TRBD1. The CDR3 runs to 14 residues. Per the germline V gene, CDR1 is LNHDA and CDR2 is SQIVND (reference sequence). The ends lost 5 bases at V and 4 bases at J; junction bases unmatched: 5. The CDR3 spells CASSLGQGFTEAFF. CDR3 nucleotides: TGTGCCAGTAGTCTCGGACAGGGGTTCACTGAAGCTTTCTTT. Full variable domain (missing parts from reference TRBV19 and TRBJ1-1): DGGITQSPKYLFRKEGQNVTLSCEQNLNHDAMYWYRQDPGQGLRLIYYSQIVNDFQKGDIAEGYSVSREKKESFPLTVTSAQKNPTAFYLCASSLGQGFTEAFFGQGTRLTVV.

For the CDR3, the DNA is TGTGCCAGCAGTAAACCTGACAGGGGAGGGTCCTACGAGCAGTACTTC. Translation: CASSKPDRGGSYEQYF. The J gene is TRBJ2-7, the V gene TRBV25-1; weak D call: TRBD1 (8 bases). The germline V and J ends were trimmed by 5 bases and 1 base, with 18 bases remaining between them. Germline values: CDR1 MGHDK, CDR2 SYGVNS. This CDR3 comprises 16 residues.

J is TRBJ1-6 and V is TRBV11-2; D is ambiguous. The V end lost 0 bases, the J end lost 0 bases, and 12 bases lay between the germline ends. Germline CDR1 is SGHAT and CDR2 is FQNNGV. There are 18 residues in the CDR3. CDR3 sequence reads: CASSLDGGVHSYNSPLHF. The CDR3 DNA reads TGTGCCAGCAGCTTAGATGGTGGGGTCCACTCCTATAATTCACCCCTCCACTTT.

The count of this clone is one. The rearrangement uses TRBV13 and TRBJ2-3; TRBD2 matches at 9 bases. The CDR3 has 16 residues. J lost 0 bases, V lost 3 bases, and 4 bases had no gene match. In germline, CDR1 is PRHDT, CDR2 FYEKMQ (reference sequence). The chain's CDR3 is CASSLGLAGSTDTQYF. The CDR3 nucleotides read TGTGCCAGCAGCTTGGGGCTAGCGGGGAGCACAGATACGCAGTATTTT.

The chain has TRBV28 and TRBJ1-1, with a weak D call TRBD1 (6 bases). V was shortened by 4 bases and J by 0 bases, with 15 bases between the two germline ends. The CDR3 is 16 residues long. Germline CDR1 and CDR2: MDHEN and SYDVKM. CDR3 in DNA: TGTGCCAGCAGTTCATATCTCAGGGGCATGAACACTGAAGCTTTCTTT. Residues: CASSSYLRGMNTEAFF.

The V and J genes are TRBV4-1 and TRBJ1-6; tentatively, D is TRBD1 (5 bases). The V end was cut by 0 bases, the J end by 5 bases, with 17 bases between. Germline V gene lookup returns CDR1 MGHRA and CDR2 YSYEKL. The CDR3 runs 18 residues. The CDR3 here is CASSQDGRGHLNNSPLHF. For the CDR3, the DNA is TGCGCCAGCAGCCAAGATGGCCGCGGACACCTAAATAATTCACCCCTCCACTTT.

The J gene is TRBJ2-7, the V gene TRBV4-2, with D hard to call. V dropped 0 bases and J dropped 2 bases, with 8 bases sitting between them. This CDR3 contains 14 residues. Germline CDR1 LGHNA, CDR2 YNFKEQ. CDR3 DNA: TGTGCCAGCAGCCAAGATCTGCAAGCCTACGAGCAGTACTTC. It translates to CASSQDLQAYEQYF.

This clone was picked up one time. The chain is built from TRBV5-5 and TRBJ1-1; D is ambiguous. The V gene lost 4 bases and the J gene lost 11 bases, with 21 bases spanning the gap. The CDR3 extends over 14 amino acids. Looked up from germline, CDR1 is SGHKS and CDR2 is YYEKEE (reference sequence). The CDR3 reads CASSPYRSPMGAFF. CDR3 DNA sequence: TGTGCCAGCAGCCCCTACAGATCCCCGATGGGGGCTTTCTTT.

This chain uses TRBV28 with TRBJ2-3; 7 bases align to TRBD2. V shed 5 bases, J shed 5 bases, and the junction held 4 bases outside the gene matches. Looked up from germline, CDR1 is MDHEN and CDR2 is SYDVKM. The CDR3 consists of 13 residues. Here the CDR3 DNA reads TGTGCCAGCAGTGGGATAGCGGGAGATACGCAGTATTTT. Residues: CASSGIAGDTQYF.

The CDR3 sequence is CASSQGGGRTEAFF. The CDR3 bases are TGCGCCAGCAGCCAAGGCGGGGGCCGTACTGAAGCTTTCTTT. The chain carries TRBV4-1 and TRBJ1-1; D might be TRBD1 (6 bases). Germline V gene sequence: CDR1 MGHRA, CDR2 YSYEKL. The CDR3 spans 14 residues. The V end was cut by 1 base, the J end by 5 bases, with 11 bases between.

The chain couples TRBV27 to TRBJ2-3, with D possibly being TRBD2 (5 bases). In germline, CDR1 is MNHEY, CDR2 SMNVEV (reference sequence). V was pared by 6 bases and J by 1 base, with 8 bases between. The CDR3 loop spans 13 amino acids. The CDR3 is CASSGVGTDTQYF. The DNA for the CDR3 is TGTGCCAGCAGCGGGGTGGGCACAGATACGCAGTATTTT.

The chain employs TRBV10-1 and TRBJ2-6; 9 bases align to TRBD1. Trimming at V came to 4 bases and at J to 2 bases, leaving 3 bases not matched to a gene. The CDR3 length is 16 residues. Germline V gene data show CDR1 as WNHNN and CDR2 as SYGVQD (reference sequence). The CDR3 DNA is TGCGCCAGCAGTGGTGGGACAGGGCCTGGGGCCAACGTCCTGACTTTC. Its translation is CASSGGTGPGANVLTF.

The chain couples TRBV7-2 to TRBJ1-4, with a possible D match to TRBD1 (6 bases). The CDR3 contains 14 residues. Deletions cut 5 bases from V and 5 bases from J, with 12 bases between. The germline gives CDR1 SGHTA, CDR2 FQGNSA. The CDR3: CASSTLDRNEKLFF. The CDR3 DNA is TGTGCCAGCAGCACCCTGGACAGAAATGAAAAACTGTTTTTT.

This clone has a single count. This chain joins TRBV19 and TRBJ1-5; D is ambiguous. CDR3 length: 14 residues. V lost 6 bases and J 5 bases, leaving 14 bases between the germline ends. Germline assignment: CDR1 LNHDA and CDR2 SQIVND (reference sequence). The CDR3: CASSRSILDQPQHF. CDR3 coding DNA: TGTGCCAGTAGCCGATCTATATTGGATCAGCCCCAGCATTTT.

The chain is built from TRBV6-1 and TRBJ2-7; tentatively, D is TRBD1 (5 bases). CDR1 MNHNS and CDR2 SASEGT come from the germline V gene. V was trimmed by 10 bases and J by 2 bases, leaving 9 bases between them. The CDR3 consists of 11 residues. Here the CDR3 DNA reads TGTGCCACCCAGGGTGCCTACGAGCAGTACTTC. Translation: CATQGAYEQYF.

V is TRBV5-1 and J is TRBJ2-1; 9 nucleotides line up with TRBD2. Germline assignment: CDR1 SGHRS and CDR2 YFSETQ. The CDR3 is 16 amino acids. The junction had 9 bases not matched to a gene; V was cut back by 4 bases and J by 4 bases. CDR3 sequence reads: CASSPQASGEYNEQFF. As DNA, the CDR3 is TGCGCCAGCAGCCCCCAGGCTAGCGGGGAGTACAATGAGCAGTTCTTC.

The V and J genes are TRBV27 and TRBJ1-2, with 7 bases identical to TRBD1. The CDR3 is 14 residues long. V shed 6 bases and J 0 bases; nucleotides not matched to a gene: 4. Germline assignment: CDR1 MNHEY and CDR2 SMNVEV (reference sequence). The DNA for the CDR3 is TGTGCCAGCAGAAAGACAGGGCCTAACTATGGCTACACCTTC. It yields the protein CASRKTGPNYGYTF.

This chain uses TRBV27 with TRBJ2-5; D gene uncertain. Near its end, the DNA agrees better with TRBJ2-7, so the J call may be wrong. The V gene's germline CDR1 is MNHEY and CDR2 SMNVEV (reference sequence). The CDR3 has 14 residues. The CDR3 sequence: CASREDRSSYEQYF. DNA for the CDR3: TGTGCCAGCAGGGAAGACCGAAGCTCCTACGAGCAGTACTTC.

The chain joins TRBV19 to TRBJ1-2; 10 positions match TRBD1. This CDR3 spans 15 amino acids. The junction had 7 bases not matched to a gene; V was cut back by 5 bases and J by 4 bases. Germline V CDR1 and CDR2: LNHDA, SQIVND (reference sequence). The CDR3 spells CASSPGTGAFYGYTF. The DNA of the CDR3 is TGTGCCAGTAGTCCAGGGACAGGGGCGTTCTATGGCTACACCTTC.